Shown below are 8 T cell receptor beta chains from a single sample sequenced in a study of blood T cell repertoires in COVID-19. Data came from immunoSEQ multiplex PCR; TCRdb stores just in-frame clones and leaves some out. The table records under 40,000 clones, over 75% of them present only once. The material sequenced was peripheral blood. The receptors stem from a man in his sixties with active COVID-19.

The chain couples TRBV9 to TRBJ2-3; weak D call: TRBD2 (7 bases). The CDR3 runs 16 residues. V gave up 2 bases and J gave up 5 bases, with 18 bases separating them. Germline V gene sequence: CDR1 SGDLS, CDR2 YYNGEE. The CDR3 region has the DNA TGTGCCAGCAGCGTTGGATTGGGGGGGCATGGAGATACGCAGTATTTT. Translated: CASSVGLGGHGDTQYF.

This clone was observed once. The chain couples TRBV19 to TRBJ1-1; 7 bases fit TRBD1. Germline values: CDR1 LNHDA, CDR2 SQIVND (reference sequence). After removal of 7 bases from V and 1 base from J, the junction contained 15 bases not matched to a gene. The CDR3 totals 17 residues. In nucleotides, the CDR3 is TGTGCCAGTACCCCGGGACAGCGTCCCCAGGGGAACACTGAAGCTTTCTTT. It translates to CASTPGQRPQGNTEAFF.

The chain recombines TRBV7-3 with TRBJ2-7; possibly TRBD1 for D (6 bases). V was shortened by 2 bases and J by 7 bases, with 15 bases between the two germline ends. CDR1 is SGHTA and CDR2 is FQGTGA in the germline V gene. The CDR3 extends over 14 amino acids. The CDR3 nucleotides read TGTGCCAGCAGCTTAGGGACAACCCCCGTTGAGCAGTACTTC. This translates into CASSLGTTPVEQYF.

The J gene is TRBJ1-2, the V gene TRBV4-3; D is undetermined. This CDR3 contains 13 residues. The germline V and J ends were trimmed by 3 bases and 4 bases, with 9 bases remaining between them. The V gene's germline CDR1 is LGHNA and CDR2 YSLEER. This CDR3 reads CASSQGFGYGYTF. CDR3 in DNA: TGCGCCAGCAGCCAGGGCTTCGGCTATGGCTACACCTTC.

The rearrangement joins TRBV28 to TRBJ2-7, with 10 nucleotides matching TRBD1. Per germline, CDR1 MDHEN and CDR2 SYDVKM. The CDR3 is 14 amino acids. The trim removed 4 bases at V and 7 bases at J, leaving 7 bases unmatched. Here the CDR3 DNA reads TGTGCCAGCAGTTCTACCAGACAGGGGGCTGAGCAGTACTTC. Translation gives CASSSTRQGAEQYF.

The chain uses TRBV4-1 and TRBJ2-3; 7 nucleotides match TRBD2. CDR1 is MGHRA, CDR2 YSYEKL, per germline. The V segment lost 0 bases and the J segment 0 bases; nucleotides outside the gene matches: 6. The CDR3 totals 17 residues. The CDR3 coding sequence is TGCGCCAGCAGCCAAGATCCGGGACTATACAGCACAGATACGCAGTATTTT. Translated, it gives CASSQDPGLYSTDTQYF.

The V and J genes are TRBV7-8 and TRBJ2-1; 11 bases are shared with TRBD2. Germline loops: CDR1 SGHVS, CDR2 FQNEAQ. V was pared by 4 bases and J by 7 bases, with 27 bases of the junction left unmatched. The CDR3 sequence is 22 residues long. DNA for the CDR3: TGTGCCAGCAGCTCCCAACTCCGGGACAGGCGGACTAGCGGGCTCATGGGTAATGAGCAGTTCTTC. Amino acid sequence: CASSSQLRDRRTSGLMGNEQFF.

The CDR3 region is CASSLSPTLVRGNYNEQFF. Written as DNA, the CDR3 is TGTGCCAGCAGTTTATCGCCCACTTTGGTTCGGGGTAACTACAATGAGCAGTTCTTC. The rearrangement joins TRBV27 to TRBJ2-1, with D perhaps matching TRBD2 (5 bases). The germline CDR1 and CDR2 sequences are MNHEY and SMNVEV (reference sequence). V was cut by 0 bases and J by 3 bases, with 21 bases left in between. The CDR3 consists of 19 residues.